A selection of T cell receptor beta chains follows, all from one sample in a study of T cells in Graves' hyperthyroidism and ophthalmopathy. TCRdb itself ran the multiplex PCR reads through MiXCR, one entry per CDR3 protein. The data show hundreds of thousands of distinct CDR3 sequences, roughly 15% seen once. Sequencing was done on a sample of blood. The receptors were gathered from a man aged 18 to 30 with Graves' ophthalmopathy. Each CDR3 is given with its conserved first and last residue. Each record gives: D gene, clone size, V gene, J gene, CDR3 DNA, CDR3 protein. The D gene is left open where the match is weak. A row's size may be missing; if present it is once, few, many or a size class.

>-|many|TRBV6-1|TRBJ2-1
TGTGCCAGCAGTGAATCGATTGGGGGCGTACCCTACAATGAGCAGTTCTTC
CASSESIGGVPYNEQFF
>TRBD1|few|TRBV6-6|TRBJ2-1
TGTGCCAGCAGTTACGCCGCACCAGGACAGGGGATATACAATGAGCAGTTCTTC
CASSYAAPGQGIYNEQFF
>TRBD1|-|TRBV12-3/TRBV12-4|TRBJ1-2
TGTGCCAGCAGCCAAGCAGGGGGGTATGGCTACACCTTC
CASSQAGGYGYTF
>TRBD2|many|TRBV7-2|TRBJ2-5
TGTGCCAGCAGCTTAGTCCTAGCGGGAGGGCCAGACCAAGAGACCCAGTACTTC
CASSLVLAGGPDQETQYF
>-|few|TRBV18|TRBJ1-6
TGTGCCAGCGTCGTGGACCCCTATAATTCACCCCTCCACTTT
CASVVDPYNSPLHF
>-|few|TRBV30|TRBJ1-2
TGTGCCTGTGCGGACAGTTTTAACTATGGCTACACCTTC
CACADSFNYGYTF
>-|-|TRBV7-9|TRBJ1-1
TGTGCCAGCAGCTTCGAAAGCCACACTGAAGCTTTCTTT
CASSFESHTEAFF
>-|few|TRBV19|TRBJ1-1
TGTGCCAGTAGTATACAGGGGACCACTGAAGCTTTCTTT
CASSIQGTTEAFF
>TRBD1|many|TRBV6-1|TRBJ1-5
TGTGCCAGCAGTCTGGACAGGGCCCAGCATTTT
CASSLDRAQHF
>TRBD2|once|TRBV7-9|TRBJ2-1
TGCGCCAGCAGCTTGCCTCGGACTAGCGGGCGGCCCTACAATGAGCAGTTCTTC
CASSLPRTSGRPYNEQFF
>-|many|TRBV2|TRBJ2-5
TGTGCCAGCATACAGGCCCTCCACGGGACCCAGTACTTC
CASIQALHGTQYF
>TRBD2|many|TRBV7-8|TRBJ2-3
TGTGCCAGCAGCTTAGTAACCGGGAGGGTAACAGATACGCAGTATTTT
CASSLVTGRVTDTQYF
>-|many|TRBV7-3|TRBJ2-5
TGTGCCAGCAGCCGGGACCACCAAGAGACCCAGTACTTC
CASSRDHQETQYF
>-|-|TRBV7-9|TRBJ2-6
TGTGCCAGCAGTCAGACTCAGCTGTCTCTGGGGGCCAACGTCCTGACTTTC
CASSQTQLSLGANVLTF
>-|many|TRBV19|TRBJ2-7
TGTGCCAGTAGGGATCAGGCAGACGGGCGCAACGAGCAGTACTTC
CASRDQADGRNEQYF
>-|many|TRBV7-2|TRBJ2-3
TGTGCCAGCAGCCGTCGGGGGGCGAGCACAGATACGCAGTATTTT
CASSRRGASTDTQYF
>-|many|TRBV18|TRBJ1-1
TGTGCCAGCTCACCAGCAGGGGTAAACACTGAAGCTTTCTTT
CASSPAGVNTEAFF
>-|many|TRBV3-1|TRBJ2-5
TGTGCCAGCAGCCAATTAGGGGCCGGAGAGACCCAGTACTTC
CASSQLGAGETQYF
>TRBD1|many|TRBV5-1|TRBJ1-6
TGCGCCAGCAGCTTGGAGCCGACAGGGGTTGACAATTCACCCCTCCACTTT
CASSLEPTGVDNSPLHF
>TRBD2|-|TRBV7-2|TRBJ2-5
TGTGCCAGCAGCAAGGCGTTAGCGGGGGAGACCCAGTACTTC
CASSKALAGETQYF
>-|many|TRBV3-1|TRBJ1-3
TGTGCCAGCAGCCAAGGACAGTACTCTGGAAACACCATATATTTT
CASSQGQYSGNTIYF
>TRBD1|many|TRBV27|TRBJ2-3
TGTGCCAGCAGTCCCCGGGCACCGGACAGGGGACGCTCGGATACGCAGTATTTT
CASSPRAPDRGRSDTQYF
>-|many|TRBV10-3|TRBJ1-4
TGTGCCATCGGACAGATCGATAATGAAAAACTGTTTTTT
CAIGQIDNEKLFF
>-|few|TRBV28|TRBJ2-3
TGTGCCAGCAGTGAAGTTCGGAATACGCAGTATTTT
CASSEVRNTQYF
>TRBD1|-|TRBV4-1|TRBJ1-5
TGCGCCAGCAGCCAAGATGGGGCAGGGGGCAGGGATCAGCCCCAGCATTTT
CASSQDGAGGRDQPQHF
>TRBD1|many|TRBV5-1|TRBJ2-3
TGCGCCAGCAGCTTGAGGGACAGGGCCCCGGGGGATACGCAGTATTTT
CASSLRDRAPGDTQYF
>-|many|TRBV5-5|TRBJ2-3
TGTGCCAGCAGCTTCCCCCACGATACGCAGTATTTT
CASSFPHDTQYF
>-|-|TRBV24-1|TRBJ2-3
TGTGCCACCAGTGACCTGACAGTCACAGATACGCAGTATTTT
CATSDLTVTDTQYF
>TRBD2|few|TRBV7-6|TRBJ2-7
TGTGCCAGCACCGAACTAGCGGGGTACTACGAGCAGTACTTC
CASTELAGYYEQYF
>TRBD1|many|TRBV4-2|TRBJ1-1
TGTGCCAGCAGCCAACGGGACAGTGAAGCTTTCTTT
CASSQRDSEAFF
>TRBD1|-|TRBV7-9|TRBJ2-6
TGTGCCAGCAGCTCTGGGACAGGGCTAAGCTCTGGGGCCAACGTCCTGACTTTC
CASSSGTGLSSGANVLTF
>-|many|TRBV3-1|TRBJ1-2
TGTGCCAGCAGCCAACGGAGGGTAGGCTACACCTTC
CASSQRRVGYTF
>-|many|TRBV24-1|TRBJ1-1
TGTGCCACCAGTGATTTACGGAGTACTGAAGCTTTCTTT
CATSDLRSTEAFF
>TRBD2|many|TRBV6-1|TRBJ2-1
TGTGCCAGCAGTTTACAGACTAGCGGGACCTACAATGAGCAGTTCTTC
CASSLQTSGTYNEQFF
>-|many|TRBV6-2/TRBV6-3|TRBJ1-1
TGTGCCAGCGAAAAGCCTCCGAACACTGAAGCTTTCTTT
CASEKPPNTEAFF
>-|-|TRBV29-1|TRBJ2-5
TGCAGCGTTGAGCCGACAGGCTCGGAGACCCAGTACTTC
CSVEPTGSETQYF
>TRBD1|few|TRBV6-6|TRBJ1-4
TGTGCCAGCAGTTACAGGGACAGTGAAAAACTGTTTTTT
CASSYRDSEKLFF
>TRBD1|few|TRBV9|TRBJ1-4
TGTGCCAGCAGCCCAGGCGGCTCGGGTGGGACAGATAATGAAAAACTGTTTTTT
CASSPGGSGGTDNEKLFF
>-|many|TRBV12-3/TRBV12-4|TRBJ2-7
TGTGCCAGCAGCCTCCGGGACGCCTCCTACGAGCAGTACTTC
CASSLRDASYEQYF
>-|many|TRBV28|TRBJ1-6
TGTGCCAGCAGAGTCGACAGGTTGAGATCACCCCTCCACTTT
CASRVDRLRSPLHF
>-|many|TRBV18|TRBJ2-5
TGTGCCAGCTCACCACGGACAGAAGAGACCCAGTACTTC
CASSPRTEETQYF